The present entry profiles one TCR beta chain with its context. A multiplex PCR was run with 60 Vbeta primers and 13 Jbeta primers. Here immunoSEQ multiplex PCR was the method, and the copy in TCRdb shows in-frame clones only, minus some. The sample has a few hundred thousand clones, about 93% seen once. This sample was included in a study of cytomegalovirus exposure and HLA in healthy donors. Unmatched junction bases numbered 18, after V lost 3 bases and J lost 4 bases. The CDR3 has 19 residues. Looked up from germline, CDR1 is MDHEN and CDR2 is SYDVKM. This sequence was found in a girl aged 2-15 years in good health and CMV-seronegative. Input material: PBMCs. The genes are TRBV28 and TRBJ2-3; 8 positions agree with TRBD2. The DNA for the CDR3 is TGTGCCAGCAGTTTCCCCGGGGTAGCGGGGTTGGTGATGGCAGATACGCAGTATTTT. It translates to CASSFPGVAGLVMADTQYF.